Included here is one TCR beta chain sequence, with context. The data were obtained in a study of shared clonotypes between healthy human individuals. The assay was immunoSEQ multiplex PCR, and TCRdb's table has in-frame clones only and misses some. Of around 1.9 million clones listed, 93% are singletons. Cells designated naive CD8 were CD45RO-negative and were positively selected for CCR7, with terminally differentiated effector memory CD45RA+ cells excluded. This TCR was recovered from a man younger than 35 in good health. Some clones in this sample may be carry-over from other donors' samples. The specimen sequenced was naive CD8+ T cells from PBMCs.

CDR3 sequence reads: CASSATERHNEQFF. The CDR3, as DNA: TGTGCCAGCTCCGCTACAGAGCGACACAATGAGCAGTTCTTC. J is TRBJ2-1 and V is TRBV27; D gene uncertain. The CDR3 extends over 14 amino acids. The V and J ends lost 8 bases and 5 bases respectively, with 16 bases between them. From germline, CDR1 is MNHEY and CDR2 SMNVEV (reference sequence).